These T cell receptor beta chains were read from a single sample in a study of cytomegalovirus exposure and HLA in healthy donors. Method: immunoSEQ multiplex PCR; TCRdb's copy keeps in-frame clones and lacks some. Seen here are about 180,000 clones, around 76% observed once, and the top ten hold under 3%. Sample: PBMCs. The receptors come from a woman aged 25 to 39 in good health and CMV-seropositive. CDR3s include the opening cysteine and the closing phenylalanine or tryptophan. The D gene is left open where the match is weak. Some rows mark clone size as missing; the rest say once, few, many or name a class of expanded clone.

V gene: TRBV11-2; J gene: TRBJ2-1; D gene: TRBD2; clone size: NA; CDR3 protein: CASSSLAGEYNEQFF; CDR3 DNA: TGTGCCAGCAGCTCCTTAGCGGGGGAATACAATGAGCAGTTCTTC
V gene: TRBV19; J gene: TRBJ1-2; D gene: NA; clone size: once; CDR3 protein: CASRGPTVNYGYTF; CDR3 DNA: TGTGCCAGTAGGGGCCCGACAGTTAACTATGGCTACACCTTC
V gene: TRBV28; J gene: TRBJ2-7; D gene: NA; clone size: NA; CDR3 protein: CASSRSGGLLYEQYF; CDR3 DNA: TGTGCCAGCAGTCGCAGCGGCGGCCTCCTTTACGAGCAGTACTTC
V gene: TRBV9; J gene: TRBJ2-3; D gene: NA; clone size: NA; CDR3 protein: CASSVVGWRTDTQYF; CDR3 DNA: TGTGCCAGCAGCGTAGTTGGGTGGAGAACAGATACGCAGTATTTT
V gene: TRBV2; J gene: TRBJ1-2; D gene: NA; clone size: NA; CDR3 protein: CASKSGGSGYTF; CDR3 DNA: TGTGCCAGCAAGTCGGGCGGGTCAGGCTACACCTTC
V gene: TRBV4-1; J gene: TRBJ2-2; D gene: NA; clone size: NA; CDR3 protein: CASSQGGGDTGELFF; CDR3 DNA: TGCGCCAGCAGCCAAGGTGGCGGGGACACCGGGGAGCTGTTTTTT
V gene: TRBV7-2; J gene: TRBJ2-5; D gene: TRBD2; clone size: NA; CDR3 protein: CASSLGFSGGQETQYF; CDR3 DNA: TGTGCCAGCAGCTTAGGGTTTAGCGGGGGCCAAGAGACCCAGTACTTC
V gene: TRBV11-2; J gene: TRBJ1-1; D gene: TRBD1; clone size: NA; CDR3 protein: CASRPGQGSKLNTEAFF; CDR3 DNA: TGTGCCAGCAGACCGGGACAGGGGTCTAAATTGAACACTGAAGCTTTCTTT
V gene: TRBV2; J gene: TRBJ2-3; D gene: TRBD2; clone size: few; CDR3 protein: CASSVGAGGPPDTQYF; CDR3 DNA: TGTGCCAGCAGTGTCGGTGCGGGGGGGCCTCCAGATACGCAGTATTTT
V gene: TRBV6-1; J gene: TRBJ1-6; D gene: TRBD1; clone size: few; CDR3 protein: CASSAVQGYNSPLHF; CDR3 DNA: TGTGCCAGCAGTGCCGTACAGGGGTATAATTCACCCCTCCACTTT
V gene: TRBV5-6; J gene: TRBJ1-2; D gene: NA; clone size: NA; CDR3 protein: CASTVSDYGYTF; CDR3 DNA: TGTGCCAGCACCGTATCTGACTATGGCTACACCTTC
V gene: TRBV28; J gene: TRBJ2-1; D gene: TRBD1; clone size: NA; CDR3 protein: CASSKSGTAVNEQFF; CDR3 DNA: TGTGCCAGCAGTAAATCCGGGACAGCGGTGAATGAGCAGTTCTTC
V gene: TRBV27; J gene: TRBJ1-2; D gene: NA; clone size: NA; CDR3 protein: CASCTYGRVENYGYTF; CDR3 DNA: TGTGCCAGCTGCACCTACGGGAGGGTGGAGAACTATGGCTACACCTTC
V gene: TRBV19; J gene: TRBJ1-2; D gene: NA; clone size: NA; CDR3 protein: CASTPLGGTHGYTF; CDR3 DNA: TGTGCCAGTACCCCCCTCGGGGGGACGCATGGCTACACCTTC
V gene: TRBV4-2; J gene: TRBJ1-2; D gene: NA; clone size: NA; CDR3 protein: CASSQDHGGGEGYTF; CDR3 DNA: TGTGCCAGCAGCCAAGACCACGGGGGGGGCGAAGGCTACACCTTC
V gene: TRBV4-2; J gene: TRBJ2-7; D gene: TRBD2; clone size: NA; CDR3 protein: CASSQARSGGVYEQYF; CDR3 DNA: TGTGCCAGCAGCCAAGCCCGTAGCGGGGGAGTTTACGAGCAGTACTTC
V gene: TRBV7-9; J gene: TRBJ2-7; D gene: TRBD2; clone size: once; CDR3 protein: CASRTSGGTYEQYF; CDR3 DNA: TGTGCCAGCAGGACTAGCGGGGGCACCTACGAGCAGTACTTC
V gene: TRBV18; J gene: TRBJ1-1; D gene: NA; clone size: NA; CDR3 protein: CASSPPGRQNTEAFF; CDR3 DNA: TGTGCCAGCTCACCACCGGGCAGGCAGAACACTGAAGCTTTCTTT
V gene: TRBV7-2; J gene: TRBJ2-3; D gene: NA; clone size: NA; CDR3 protein: CASSEWGGGGNTQYF; CDR3 DNA: TGTGCCAGCAGCGAATGGGGGGGCGGGGGTAATACGCAGTATTTT
V gene: TRBV7-9; J gene: TRBJ2-7; D gene: NA; clone size: NA; CDR3 protein: CASSLAGRVDSYEQYF; CDR3 DNA: TGTGCCAGCAGCTTAGCCGGGCGGGTCGACTCCTACGAGCAGTACTTC
V gene: TRBV4-3; J gene: TRBJ1-4; D gene: NA; clone size: NA; CDR3 protein: CASSQDKRGSEKLFF; CDR3 DNA: TGCGCCAGCAGCCAAGATAAAAGGGGAAGTGAAAAACTGTTTTTT